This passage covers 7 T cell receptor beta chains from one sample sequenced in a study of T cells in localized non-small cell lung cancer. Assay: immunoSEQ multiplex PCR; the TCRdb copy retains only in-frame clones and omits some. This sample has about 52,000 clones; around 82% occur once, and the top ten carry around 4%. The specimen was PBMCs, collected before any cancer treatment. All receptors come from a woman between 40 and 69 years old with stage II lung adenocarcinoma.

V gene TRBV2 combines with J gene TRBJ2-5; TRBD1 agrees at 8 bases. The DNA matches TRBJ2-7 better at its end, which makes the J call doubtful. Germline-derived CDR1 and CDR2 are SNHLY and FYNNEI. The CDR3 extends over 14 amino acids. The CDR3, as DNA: TGTGCCAGCAGTGAAGTCCAGGGGGCGTACGAGCAGTACTTC. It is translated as CASSEVQGAYEQYF.

The CDR3 sequence is CASCPTPGRWQYF. The CDR3 region has the DNA TGTGCCAGCTGTCCGACGCCCGGGCGGTGGCAGTACTTC. The chain couples TRBV6-1 to TRBJ2-7; D remains ambiguous. V was pared by 8 bases and J by 9 bases, with 20 bases between. CDR3 length equals 13 residues. The V gene's germline CDR1 is MNHNS and CDR2 SASEGT.

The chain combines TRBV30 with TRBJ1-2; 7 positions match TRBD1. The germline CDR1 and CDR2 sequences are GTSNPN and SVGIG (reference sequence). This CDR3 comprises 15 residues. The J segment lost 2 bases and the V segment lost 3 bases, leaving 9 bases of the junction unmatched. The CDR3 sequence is CAWSNPPQGNYGYTF. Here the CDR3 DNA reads TGTGCCTGGAGCAATCCACCACAGGGGAACTATGGCTACACCTTC.

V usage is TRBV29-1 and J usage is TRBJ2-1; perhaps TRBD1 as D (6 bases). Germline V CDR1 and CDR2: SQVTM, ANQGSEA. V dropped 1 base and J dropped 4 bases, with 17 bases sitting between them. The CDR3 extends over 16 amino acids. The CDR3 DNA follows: TGCAGCGTTGAAGTCGCCCCCGGGACACCTTACAATGAGCAGTTCTTC. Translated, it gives CSVEVAPGTPYNEQFF.

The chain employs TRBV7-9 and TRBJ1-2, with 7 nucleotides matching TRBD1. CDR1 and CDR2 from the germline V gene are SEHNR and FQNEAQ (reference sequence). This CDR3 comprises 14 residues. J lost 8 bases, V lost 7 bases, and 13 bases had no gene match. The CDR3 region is CASILGKGAGGYTF. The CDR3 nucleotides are TGTGCCAGCATCCTAGGGAAGGGGGCCGGCGGCTACACCTTC.

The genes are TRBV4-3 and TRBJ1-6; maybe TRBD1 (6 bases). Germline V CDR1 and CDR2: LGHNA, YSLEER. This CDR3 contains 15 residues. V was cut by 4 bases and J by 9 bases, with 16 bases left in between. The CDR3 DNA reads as TGCGCCAGCAGCCTAGAACCAGGGGAAGGTTCACCCCTCCACTTT. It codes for CASSLEPGEGSPLHF.

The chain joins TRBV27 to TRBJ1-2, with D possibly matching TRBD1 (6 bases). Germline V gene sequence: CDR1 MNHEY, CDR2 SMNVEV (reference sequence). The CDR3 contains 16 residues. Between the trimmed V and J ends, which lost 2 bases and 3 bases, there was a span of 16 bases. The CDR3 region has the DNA TGTGCCAGCAGTTTAAGACCTAATACAGGGTACTATGGCTACACCTTC. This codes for CASSLRPNTGYYGYTF.